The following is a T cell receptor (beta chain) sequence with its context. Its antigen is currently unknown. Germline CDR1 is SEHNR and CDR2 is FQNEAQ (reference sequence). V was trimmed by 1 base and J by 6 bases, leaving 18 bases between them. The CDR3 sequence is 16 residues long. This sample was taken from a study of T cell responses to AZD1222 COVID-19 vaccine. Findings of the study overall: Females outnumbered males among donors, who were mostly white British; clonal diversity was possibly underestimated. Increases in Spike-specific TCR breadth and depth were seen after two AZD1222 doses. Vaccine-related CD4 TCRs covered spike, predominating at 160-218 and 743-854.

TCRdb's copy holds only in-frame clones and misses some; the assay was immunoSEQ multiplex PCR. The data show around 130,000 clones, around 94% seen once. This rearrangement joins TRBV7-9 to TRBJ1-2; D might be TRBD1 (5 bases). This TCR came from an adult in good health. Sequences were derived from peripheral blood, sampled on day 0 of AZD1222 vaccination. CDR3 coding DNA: TGTGCCAGCAGCTTAGGAGGAGTGGGGGGAATGGATGGCTACACCTTC. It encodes CASSLGGVGGMDGYTF.